What follows is one T cell receptor beta chain and its context. Germline V gene data show CDR1 as ENHRY and CDR2 as SYGVKD. The CDR3 has 17 residues. The V and J ends lost 0 bases and 0 bases, in that order; junction bases with no gene match: 4. The sample is drawn from a study of blood T cell repertoires in COVID-19. Across the whole study: Sites in the United States, Italy and Spain provided acute and convalescent COVID-19 samples. PBMCs, B-cell-depleted T cells, or T cells provided the cDNA or gDNA that made up the material.

Original handling: Nucleated cell number was recorded as an estimate derived from reference gene primer amplification. Data came from immunoSEQ multiplex PCR; TCRdb stores just in-frame clones and leaves some out. From that table come the V and J calls and clone size; the DNA was used to work out D and trimming. The sample has around 22,000 clones, 75% to 95% seen once. The chain links TRBV10-3 to TRBJ2-3, with 9 bases that match TRBD1. Sequenced: peripheral blood. The source is a woman between 65 and 79 years old with active COVID-19. This chain's CDR3 is CAISESTGGRSTDTQYF. CDR3 nucleotide sequence: TGTGCCATCAGTGAGTCGACAGGGGGTAGGAGCACAGATACGCAGTATTTT.